This T cell receptor (beta chain) is from a study of T cells in tuberculosis. The time point: new active TB diagnosis, blood taken before or within 7 days of starting treatment. Germline V CDR1 and CDR2: SGHNT, YYREEE (reference sequence). V shed 4 bases and J shed 5 bases, with 15 bases lying between them. The CDR3 spans 14 residues. Measured with immunoSEQ multiplex PCR; TCRdb has only the in-frame clones, and not every one. The sample consists of 47,000 or so clones, roughly 96% of them appearing once. This clonotype originated in an adult with tuberculosis. Sequences were derived from PBMCs, sampled at tuberculosis diagnosis. The J gene is TRBJ1-1, the V gene TRBV5-4; D is ambiguous. CDR3 sequence (DNA): TGTGCCAGCAGCCCGCCTGAGCCGGAGACTGAAGCTTTCTTT. It translates to CASSPPEPETEAFF.